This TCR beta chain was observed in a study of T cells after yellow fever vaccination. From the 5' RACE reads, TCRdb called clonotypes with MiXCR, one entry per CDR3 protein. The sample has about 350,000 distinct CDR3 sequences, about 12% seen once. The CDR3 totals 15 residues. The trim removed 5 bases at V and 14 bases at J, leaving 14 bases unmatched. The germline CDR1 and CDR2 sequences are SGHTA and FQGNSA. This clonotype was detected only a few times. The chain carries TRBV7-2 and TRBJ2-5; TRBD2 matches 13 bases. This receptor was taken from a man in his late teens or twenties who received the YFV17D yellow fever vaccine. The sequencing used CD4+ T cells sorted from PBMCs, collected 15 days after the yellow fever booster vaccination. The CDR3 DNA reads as TGTGCCAGCAGCAGAGGGGGGACTAGCGGGGTTCCCGGATACTTC. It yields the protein CASSRGGTSGVPGYF. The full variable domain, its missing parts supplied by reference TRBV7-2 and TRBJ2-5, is GAGVSQSPSNKVTEKGKDVELRCDPISGHTALYWYRQSLGQGLEFLIYFQGNSAPDKSGLPSDRFSAERTGGSVSTLTIQRTQQEDSAVYLCASSRGGTSGVPGYFGPGTRLLVL.